The clone carrying this T cell receptor (beta chain) was detected a few times. Its antigen is still unknown. This CDR3 has 19 residues. Germline loops: CDR1 SGHVS, CDR2 FQNEAQ. Trimming left V 5 bases short and J 3 bases short, with 29 bases between. TCRdb itself ran the reads through MiXCR, one entry per CDR3 protein. The sample records some 560,000 distinct CDR3 sequences, about 40% being singletons. The sample originates from a study of T cell repertoires in cytomegalovirus infection. The wider study: HLA-C-restricted CMV epitopes, recently identified, and well-studied HLA-B-restricted ones were used by the study. Both a matching HLA type and CMV infection were indicated by public TCR beta signatures.

Overall study results and limits: Cumulative frequency of public TCR beta families picked out carriers of CMV plus the relevant HLA. In two of eight donors, the top clonotype was HLA-C-restricted CMV-specific.

The sample consisted of cultured PBMCs, taken from culture after CMV antigen stimulation. This receptor was taken from a human donor in good health (CMV status not recorded). Some clones in this sample may be carry-over from other donors' samples. This chain uses TRBV7-8 with TRBJ2-7; D tentatively reads TRBD1 or TRBD2 (7 bases each). The CDR3 loop is CASSVGPGRGGTGGYEQYF. CDR3 sequence (DNA): TGTGCCAGCAGCGTCGGACCGGGCAGGGGGGGGACGGGAGGCTACGAGCAGTACTTC. Complete variable domain (other parts from reference TRBV7-8 and TRBJ2-7): GAGVSQSPRYKVAKRGQDVALRCDPISGHVSLFWYQQALGQGPEFLTYFQNEAQLDKSGLPSDRFFAERPEGSVSTLKIQRTQQEDSAVYLCASSVGPGRGGTGGYEQYFGPGTRLTVT.